These 22 T cell receptor beta chains came from one sample sequenced in a study of T-cell reconstitution after alpha-beta-depleted transplantation in children. Preparation of the TCRbeta library used unique molecular identifiers. TCRdb re-called the PCR reads through MiXCR, storing one row per CDR3 protein. This table holds 500,000 to 600,000 distinct CDR3 sequences, around 18% found once. The specimen comprised PBMCs from the stem cell graft donor, sampled from the stem cell graft. The receptors stem from a human donor who donated a stem cell graft to a child with acute lymphoblastic leukemia.

V usage is TRBV7-6 and J usage is TRBJ2-7; no clear D. The CDR3 is 13 residues long. V lost 3 bases and J 7 bases, leaving 13 bases between the germline ends. Germline loops: CDR1 SGHVS, CDR2 FNYEAQ. The CDR3 is CASSFKALSEQYF. The CDR3 DNA follows: TGTGCCAGCAGCTTTAAAGCCCTATCGGAGCAGTACTTC.

The chain combines TRBV20-1 with TRBJ2-7; 9 bases match TRBD2. Germline trimming cut 2 bases from V and 0 bases from J; bases unmatched to any gene: 5. Germline values: CDR1 DFQATT, CDR2 SNEGSKA (reference sequence). The CDR3 consists of 15 residues. The CDR3 nucleotides read TGCAGTGCTAGATCCCTAGCGGGAAACTCCTACGAGCAGTACTTC. Amino acid sequence: CSARSLAGNSYEQYF.

This clonotype has more than one count but fewer than ten. The chain recombines TRBV5-1 with TRBJ2-2; TRBD2 aligns across 8 bases. J was trimmed by 7 bases and V by 1 base; bases with no gene match: 9. The CDR3 runs 16 residues. Germline-derived CDR1 and CDR2 are SGHRS and YFSETQ. The CDR3 nucleotides are TGCGCCAGCAGCTTGTCCTTAGCGGGAATGATCGGGGAGCTGTTTTTT. It specifies CASSLSLAGMIGELFF.

This clonotype was picked up a small number of times. The J gene is TRBJ2-1, the V gene TRBV18; TRBD1 matches at 12 bases. V trimming: 3 bases; J trimming: 14 bases; junction bases outside the gene matches: 14. In germline, CDR1 is KGHSH, CDR2 LQKENI. There are 16 residues in the CDR3. Written as DNA, the CDR3 is TGTGCCAGCTCACCTCAACCGGGACAGGGGGCGTCCACGAAGTTCTTC. Protein: CASSPQPGQGASTKFF. Full variable domain (missing parts from reference TRBV18 and TRBJ2-1): NAGVMQNPRHLVRRRGQEARLRCSPMKGHSHVYWYRQLPEEGLKFMVYLQKENIIDESGMPKERFSAEFPKEGPSILRIQQVVRGDSAAYFCASSPQPGQGASTKFFGPGTRLTVL.

This clonotype was observed a handful of times. This chain connects TRBV5-1 to TRBJ2-7, with D possibly being TRBD1 or TRBD2 (6 bases each). CDR3 length equals 15 residues. V was pared by 3 bases and J by 10 bases, with 23 bases between. Germline-derived CDR1 and CDR2 are SGHRS and YFSETQ. The chain's CDR3 is CASSYQTGAGELQYF. The CDR3 DNA reads TGCGCCAGCAGCTACCAAACGGGGGCCGGGGAGCTACAGTACTTC.

The rearrangement uses TRBV20-1 and TRBJ2-5; TRBD2 agrees at 10 bases. This CDR3 has 15 amino acids. V dropped 2 bases and J dropped 5; count of bases not matched to a gene: 8. Germline assignment: CDR1 DFQATT and CDR2 SNEGSKA (reference sequence). CDR3 nucleotides: TGCAGTGCTAGACCCCCGGGACTAGCGAGGGAGACCCAGTACTTC. This codes for CSARPPGLARETQYF.

The chain combines TRBV3-1 with TRBJ2-3, with D tentatively TRBD1 (5 bases). Germline CDR1 reads LGHDT; CDR2 reads YNNKEL (reference sequence). Trimming shortened V by 1 base and J by 2 bases, and 10 bases separated the two germline ends. The length of the CDR3 is 15 residues. CDR3 in DNA: TGTGCCAGCAGCCAAGCGGTCAGGGACACAGATACGCAGTATTTT. This encodes CASSQAVRDTDTQYF.

The rearrangement uses TRBV4-1 and TRBJ1-4; D call uncertain. Trimming cost V 0 bases and J 12 bases, with 17 bases left between them. CDR1 MGHRA and CDR2 YSYEKL come from the germline V gene. The CDR3 contains 15 residues. For the CDR3, the DNA is TGCGCCAGCAGCCAAGATCACGGGCCTAGGGAGGAACTGTTTTTT. Translating it yields CASSQDHGPREELFF.

In this sample, this clonotype turned up a few times. V gene TRBV7-3 combines with J gene TRBJ1-1; possibly TRBD1 for D (6 bases). In germline, CDR1 is SGHTA, CDR2 FQGTGA. The V gene lost 4 bases and the J gene lost 1 base, with 13 bases spanning the gap. This CDR3 has 15 amino acids. CDR3 coding DNA: TGTGCCAGCAGCTCTCAGGGGTCTTCGAACACTGAAGCTTTCTTT. Encoded protein: CASSSQGSSNTEAFF. Together with reference TRBV7-3 and TRBJ1-1, the CDR3 gives the full variable domain: GAGVSQTPSNKVTEKGKYVELRCDPISGHTALYWYRQSLGQGPEFLIYFQGTGAADDSGLPNDRFFAVRPEGSVSTLKIQRTERGDSAVYLCASSSQGSSNTEAFFGQGTRLTVV.

V and J are TRBV5-1 and TRBJ2-7; 7 positions agree with TRBD1. With V trimmed by 4 bases and J by 2 bases, 3 bases remained unmatched. The germline V gene has CDR1 SGHRS and CDR2 YFSETQ. The CDR3 loop spans 13 amino acids. This chain's CDR3 is CASSATGPYEQYF. CDR3 DNA sequence: TGCGCCAGCAGCGCGACAGGGCCCTACGAGCAGTACTTC.

The chain recombines TRBV19 with TRBJ2-1; 10 bases are shared with TRBD2. CDR1 and CDR2 (germline): LNHDA, SQIVND (reference sequence). The CDR3 has 17 amino acids. Trimming took 1 base from V and 8 from J; bases not matched to a gene: 11. The CDR3 DNA follows: TGTGCCAGTAGTATAGGGCCTAGCGGGAGATTTAGTCATGAGCAGTTCTTC. Translation: CASSIGPSGRFSHEQFF.

This clonotype has just a few counts. As DNA, the CDR3 is TGCGCCAGCAGCCAACTAGCGGTGTTCACAGATACGCAGTATTTT. Protein sequence: CASSQLAVFTDTQYF. The chain uses TRBV5-1 and TRBJ2-3, with 8 bases fitting TRBD2. The germline gives CDR1 SGHRS, CDR2 YFSETQ. The CDR3 spans 15 residues. J lost 2 bases, V lost 4 bases, and 6 bases had no gene match.

This clonotype came up a few times. This chain links TRBV6-4 with TRBJ2-3; 11 bases line up with TRBD2. The germline CDR1 and CDR2 sequences are MRHNA and SNTAGT. The CDR3 totals 17 residues. The V and J ends lost 3 bases and 1 base, in that order; junction bases with no gene match: 6. CDR3 amino acids: CASSEVAGGQGTDTQYF. CDR3 nucleotides: TGTGCCAGCAGTGAAGTAGCGGGAGGGCAAGGCACAGATACGCAGTATTTT.

The CDR3 spells CASSLGSLSSYEQYF. CDR3 nucleotide sequence: TGTGCCAGCAGCTTAGGATCGCTCTCATCCTACGAGCAGTACTTC. This chain connects TRBV13 to TRBJ2-7; D ambiguous. Germline CDR1 reads PRHDT; CDR2 reads FYEKMQ (reference sequence). The CDR3 is made up of 15 amino acids. Trimming cost V 0 bases and J 1 base, with 10 bases left between them.

V gene TRBV18 combines with J gene TRBJ1-2, with D possibly matching TRBD1 (5 bases). Germline CDR1 KGHSH, CDR2 LQKENI. With 2 bases removed from V and 5 bases from J, the gap between germline ends came to 12 bases. CDR3 size: 14 residues. The CDR3 sequence: CASSPAGQGYGYTF. Here the CDR3 DNA reads TGTGCCAGCTCACCAGCAGGGCAAGGGTATGGCTACACCTTC.

The rearrangement joins TRBV4-1 to TRBJ2-1; D gene uncertain. Trimming shortened V by 0 bases and J by 6 bases, and 12 bases separated the two germline ends. Looked up from germline, CDR1 is MGHRA and CDR2 is YSYEKL. CDR3 size: 15 residues. The CDR3 loop is CASSQDPSSGNEQFF. The CDR3 DNA is TGCGCCAGCAGCCAAGATCCGTCTAGTGGCAATGAGCAGTTCTTC.

The chain is built from TRBV25-1 and TRBJ2-7; a weak D match, TRBD1 (5 bases). The length of the CDR3 is 14 residues. Germline V CDR1 and CDR2: MGHDK, SYGVNS. Trimming cost V 7 bases and J 3 bases, with 16 bases left between them. CDR3 loop: CASISDSTHYEQYF. The CDR3 DNA reads as TGTGCCAGCATCTCTGACAGCACCCACTACGAGCAGTACTTC.

The chain recombines TRBV27 with TRBJ2-1, with 7 positions matching TRBD2. Germline CDR1 and CDR2: MNHEY and SMNVEV (reference sequence). Unmatched junction bases numbered 14, after V lost 2 bases and J lost 1 base. The CDR3 has 19 amino acids. The DNA of the CDR3 is TGTGCCAGCAGTTTAAACCCTTTTAGTAGAGCGGGATCCTACAATGAGCAGTTCTTC. Amino acid sequence: CASSLNPFSRAGSYNEQFF.

DNA for the CDR3: TGCGCCAGCAGTCCCGGGGCAGGGGAAGATACGCAGTATTTT. Translated, it gives CASSPGAGEDTQYF. V and J are TRBV5-1 and TRBJ2-3; D possibly corresponds to TRBD1 (6 bases). CDR3 length: 14 amino acids. V was pared by 5 bases and J by 5 bases, with 15 bases between. CDR1 is SGHRS and CDR2 is YFSETQ in the germline V gene.

This clonotype was observed at least ten times. The chain carries TRBV6-1 and TRBJ1-1, with D unclear. The V gene lost 5 bases and the J gene lost 4 bases, with 14 bases spanning the gap. The CDR3 has 14 amino acids. The germline gives CDR1 MNHNS, CDR2 SASEGT. Written as DNA, the CDR3 is TGTGCCAGCAGTAGGGCCTTATTAGTCACTGAAGCTTTCTTT. Its translation is CASSRALLVTEAFF.

This clonotype was counted between two and nine times. The genes are TRBV7-8 and TRBJ1-5; tentatively, D is TRBD1 (5 bases). There are 14 residues in the CDR3. The ends were cut back, 5 bases at V and 3 bases at J, with 11 bases in the middle. CDR1 is SGHVS and CDR2 is FQNEAQ in the germline V gene. The CDR3 region is CASSRGALNQPQHF. DNA of the CDR3: TGTGCCAGCAGCCGAGGGGCCCTCAATCAGCCCCAGCATTTT.

The sample holds a few counts of this clonotype. The chain carries TRBV2 and TRBJ2-1; TRBD2 agrees at 12 bases. From germline, CDR1 is SNHLY and CDR2 FYNNEI. This CDR3 is 15 amino acids long. V lost 6 bases and J lost 8; bases outside the gene matches: 8. CDR3 nucleotides: TGTGCCAGCAGGGGTACTAGCGGGAGGATCTATGAGCAGTTCTTC. It specifies CASRGTSGRIYEQFF.